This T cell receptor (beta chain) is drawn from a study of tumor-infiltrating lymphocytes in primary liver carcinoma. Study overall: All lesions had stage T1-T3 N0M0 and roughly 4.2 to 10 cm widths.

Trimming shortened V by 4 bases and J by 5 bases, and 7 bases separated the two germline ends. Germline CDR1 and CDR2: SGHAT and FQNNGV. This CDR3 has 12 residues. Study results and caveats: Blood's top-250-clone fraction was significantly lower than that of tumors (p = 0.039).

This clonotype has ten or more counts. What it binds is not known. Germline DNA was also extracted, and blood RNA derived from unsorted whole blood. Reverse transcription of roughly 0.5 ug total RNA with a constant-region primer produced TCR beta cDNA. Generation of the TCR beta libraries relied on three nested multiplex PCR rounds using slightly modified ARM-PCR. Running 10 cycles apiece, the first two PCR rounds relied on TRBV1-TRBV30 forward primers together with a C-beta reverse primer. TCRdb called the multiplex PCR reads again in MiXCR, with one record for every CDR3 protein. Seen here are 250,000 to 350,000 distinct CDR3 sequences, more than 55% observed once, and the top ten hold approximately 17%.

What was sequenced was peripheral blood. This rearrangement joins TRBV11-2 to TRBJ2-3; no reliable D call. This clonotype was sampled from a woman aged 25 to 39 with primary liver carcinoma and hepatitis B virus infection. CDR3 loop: CASSSVKDTQYF. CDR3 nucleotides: TGTGCCAGCAGCTCAGTGAAAGATACGCAGTATTTT.